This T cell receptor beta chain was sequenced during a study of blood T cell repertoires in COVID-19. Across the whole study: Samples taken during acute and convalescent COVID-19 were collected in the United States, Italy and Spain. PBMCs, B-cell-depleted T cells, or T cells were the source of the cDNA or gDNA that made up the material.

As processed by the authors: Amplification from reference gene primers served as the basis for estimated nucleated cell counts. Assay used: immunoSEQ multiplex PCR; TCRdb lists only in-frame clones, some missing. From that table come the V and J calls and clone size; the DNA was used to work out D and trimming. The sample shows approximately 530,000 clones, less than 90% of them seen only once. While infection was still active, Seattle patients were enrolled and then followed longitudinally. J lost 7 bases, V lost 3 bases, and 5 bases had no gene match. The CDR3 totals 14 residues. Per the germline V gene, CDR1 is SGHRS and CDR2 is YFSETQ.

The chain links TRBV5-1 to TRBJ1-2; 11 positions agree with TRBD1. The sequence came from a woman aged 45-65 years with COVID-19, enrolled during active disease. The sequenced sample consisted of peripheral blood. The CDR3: CASSSDRGLLGYTF. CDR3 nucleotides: TGCGCCAGCAGCTCGGACAGGGGGCTTCTTGGCTACACCTTC.